Reported below is one T cell receptor beta chain. The antigen remains undetermined. This sample was taken from a study of shared clonotypes between healthy human individuals. Points from the study as a whole: Naive CD4 clonotype sharing across several donors was around 5.5%. Genetic and exposure-history diversity was limited by the small donor number.

From germline, CDR1 is SQVTM and CDR2 ANQGSEA. The CDR3 extends over 15 amino acids. V was pared by 5 bases and J by 6 bases, with 15 bases of the junction left unmatched. It was CD45RO-negative cells, positively selected for CCR7, that made up naive CD8 cells, with terminally differentiated effector memory CD45RA+ cells excluded. Several immunoSEQ plates received, in even portions, the genomic DNA of each subset. The authors' processing: Filtering differed since immunoSEQ provided only junctions, with no quality scores. The method was immunoSEQ multiplex PCR; TCRdb's version includes in-frame clones alone and lacks a portion of them. Clone size and the V and J calls come from that table; the DNA yielded D and trimming. This table holds around 2,000,000 clones, 85% to 95% found once.

The chain is built from TRBV29-1 and TRBJ1-2; 7 bases line up with TRBD1. This sequence was found in a man aged 18 to 30 in good health. Some clones in this sample may be carry-over from other donors' samples. Input material: naive CD8+ T cells from PBMCs. The CDR3 sequence: CSVWDSSQFRDGYTF. Written as DNA, the CDR3 is TGCAGCGTTTGGGACAGCTCCCAATTCCGAGATGGCTACACCTTC.